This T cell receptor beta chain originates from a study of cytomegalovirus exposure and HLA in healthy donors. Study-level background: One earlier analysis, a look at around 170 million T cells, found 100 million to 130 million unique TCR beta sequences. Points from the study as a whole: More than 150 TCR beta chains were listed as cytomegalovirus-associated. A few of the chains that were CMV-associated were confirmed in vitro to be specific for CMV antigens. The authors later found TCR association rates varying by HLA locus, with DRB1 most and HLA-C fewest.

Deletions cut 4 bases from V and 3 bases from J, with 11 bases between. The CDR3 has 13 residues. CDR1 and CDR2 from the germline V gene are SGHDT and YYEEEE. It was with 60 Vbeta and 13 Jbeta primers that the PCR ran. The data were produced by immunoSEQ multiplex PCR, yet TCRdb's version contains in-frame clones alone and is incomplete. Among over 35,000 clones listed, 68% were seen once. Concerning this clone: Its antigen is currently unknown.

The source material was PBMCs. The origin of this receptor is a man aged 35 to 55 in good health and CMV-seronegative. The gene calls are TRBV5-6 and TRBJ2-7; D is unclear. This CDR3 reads CASSPPTRYEQYF. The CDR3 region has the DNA TGTGCCAGCAGCCCCCCGACTCGCTACGAGCAGTACTTC. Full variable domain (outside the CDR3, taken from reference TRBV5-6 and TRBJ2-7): DAGVTQSPTHLIKTRGQQVTLRCSPKSGHDTVSWYQQALGQGPQFIFQYYEEEERQRGNFPDRFSGHQFPNYSSELNVNALLLGDSALYLCASSPPTRYEQYFGPGTRLTVT.